The rows below give T cell receptor beta chains drawn from one sample of a study of T cell clusters in autoimmune cytopenias. TCRdb reanalyzed the multiplex PCR reads and collapses them to one entry per CDR3 protein, without DNA. The sample has more than 13,000 distinct CDR3 sequences, and its top ten clones hold approximately 2.2%. Sequencing was done on a sample of peripheral blood. The receptors were gathered from a human donor with an autoimmune cytopenia or autoimmune hepatitis (not recorded which). CDR3s include the opening cysteine and the closing phenylalanine or tryptophan. For some rows the clone size is stated as once, few or many, or as a class when expanded; others skip it.

TRBJ2-1 NA TRBV12-3/TRBV12-4 CASSPRLAGVRNEQFF
TRBJ1-2 NA TRBV6-5 CAVSRGSTNYGYTF
TRBJ2-5 medium-sized TRBV29-1 CSVEEGHEGTQYF
TRBJ2-5 NA TRBV27 CASSPAGVGGTQYF
TRBJ2-5 NA TRBV13 CASSLEGQETQYF
TRBJ2-1 medium-sized TRBV6-5 CATKDRNNEQFF
TRBJ2-1 NA TRBV5-6 CASSFDRYNEQFF
TRBJ1-1 NA TRBV6-5 CASSNPGQYTGAFF
TRBJ2-7 NA TRBV6-5 CAISFQGGEQYF
TRBJ1-4 NA TRBV5-6 CASSSWGLATNEKLFF
TRBJ2-5 NA TRBV20-1 CSANLREAQYF
TRBJ2-7 NA TRBV6-1 CATQVEGTGYEQYF
TRBJ1-4 NA TRBV7-7 CASSLATATNEKLFF
TRBJ2-6 NA TRBV7-4 CASSIQGGANVLTF
TRBJ2-1 medium-sized TRBV6-5 CASRVAGSSYNEQFF
TRBJ2-1 NA TRBV13 CASSRAEGSYNEQFF
TRBJ2-7 NA TRBV29-1 CSALPGQGADEQYF
TRBJ2-7 medium-sized TRBV6-5 CASSSTGLGSYEQYF
TRBJ2-2 medium-sized TRBV11-1 CASSWSQNTGELFF
TRBJ1-5 NA TRBV4-2 CASSQEWGRSNQPQHF
TRBJ2-1 NA TRBV30 CAWSRDHEQFF
TRBJ2-5 NA TRBV5-1 CASSSTRGSQETQYF
TRBJ2-3 NA TRBV5-1 CASSLAGGPLDTQYF
TRBJ1-5 NA TRBV12-3/TRBV12-4 CASSPRTGGNQPQHF
TRBJ2-4 NA TRBV30 CAWSVQGKNIQYF
TRBJ2-2 NA TRBV21-1 CASSARDNTGELFF
TRBJ2-3 NA TRBV12-3/TRBV12-4 CASSLGRASTRSPVTSTDTQYF
TRBJ2-1 NA TRBV6-4 CASSSTSGPSNEQFF
TRBJ2-7 NA TRBV12-3/TRBV12-4 CASSPGGTFSYEQYF
TRBJ2-3 NA TRBV20-1 CAGRLTDTQYF
TRBJ1-5 NA TRBV4-2 CASSQDSNQPQHF
TRBJ2-3 NA TRBV18 CASSHSRPSTYMDSSTDTQYF
TRBJ2-3 NA TRBV6-1 CASSDRTPGWVGGTGVTDTQYF
TRBJ2-5 NA TRBV6-1 CASSEARWGNKETQYF
TRBJ2-7 NA TRBV19 CASSIRGYEQYF
TRBJ2-1 NA TRBV6-1 CASRRDTYNEQFF
TRBJ1-2 NA TRBV5-1 CASSWGDRAGYGYTF
TRBJ2-5 medium-sized TRBV10-3 CAISGTGMETQYF
TRBJ2-2 NA TRBV6-5 CASSLRGGPGELFF
TRBJ2-1 medium-sized TRBV29-1 CSVDGQATDEQFF
TRBJ2-7 medium-sized TRBV19 CASSIRSGSLYEQYF
TRBJ1-1 NA TRBV19 CASRSRPLNTEAFF
TRBJ2-3 NA TRBV6-1 CASRRTDTQYF
TRBJ2-7 NA TRBV15 CATSRATGIGTYEQYF
TRBJ2-5 NA TRBV19 CASSRGTGGETQYF
TRBJ2-2 NA TRBV24-1 CASSPGLAGVPGELFF
TRBJ1-3 NA TRBV5-4 CASSDRGRNTIYF
TRBJ2-7 NA TRBV6-5 CASSLPTTSPYEQYF
TRBJ1-6 NA TRBV12-3/TRBV12-4 CASTLTGGNSPLHF
TRBJ1-5 NA TRBV6-5 CASSLDSGSNQPQHF
TRBJ2-3 NA TRBV24-1 CATSDPKGTGGKDTQYF
TRBJ1-5 NA TRBV19 CASSIDPRNQPQHF
TRBJ1-5 NA TRBV12-3/TRBV12-4 CASSRIGTGGNQPQHF